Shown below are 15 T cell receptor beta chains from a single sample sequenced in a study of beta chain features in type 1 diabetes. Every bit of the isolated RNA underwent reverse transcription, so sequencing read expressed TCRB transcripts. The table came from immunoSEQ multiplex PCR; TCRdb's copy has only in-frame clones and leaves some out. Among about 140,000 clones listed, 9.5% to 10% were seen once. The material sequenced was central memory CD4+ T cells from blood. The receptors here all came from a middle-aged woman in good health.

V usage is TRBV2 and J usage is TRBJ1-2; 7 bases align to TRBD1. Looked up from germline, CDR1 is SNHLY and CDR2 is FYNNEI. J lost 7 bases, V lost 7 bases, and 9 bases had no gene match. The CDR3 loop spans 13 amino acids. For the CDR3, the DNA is TGTGCCAGCACCGGGACAGTGGTTGGTGGCTACACCTTC. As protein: CASTGTVVGGYTF.

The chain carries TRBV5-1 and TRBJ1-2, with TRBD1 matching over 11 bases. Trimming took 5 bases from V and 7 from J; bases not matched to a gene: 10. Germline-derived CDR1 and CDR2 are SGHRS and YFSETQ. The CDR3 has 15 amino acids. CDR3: CASSFKGTGGGGYTF. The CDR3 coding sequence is TGCGCCAGCAGTTTCAAAGGGACAGGGGGAGGTGGCTACACCTTC.

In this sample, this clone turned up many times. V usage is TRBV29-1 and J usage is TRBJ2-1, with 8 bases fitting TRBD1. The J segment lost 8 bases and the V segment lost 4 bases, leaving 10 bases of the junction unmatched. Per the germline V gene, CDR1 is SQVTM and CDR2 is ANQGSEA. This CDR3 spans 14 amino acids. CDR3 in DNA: TGCAGCGTTGTAGGGCAGGGGGCTGTCTATGAGCAGTTCTTC. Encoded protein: CSVVGQGAVYEQFF.

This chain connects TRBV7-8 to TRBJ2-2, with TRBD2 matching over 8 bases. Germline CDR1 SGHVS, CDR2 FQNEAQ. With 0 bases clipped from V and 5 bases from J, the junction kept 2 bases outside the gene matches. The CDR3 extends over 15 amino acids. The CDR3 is CASSLAAGETGELFF. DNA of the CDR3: TGTGCCAGCAGCTTAGCAGCGGGGGAGACCGGGGAGCTGTTTTTT.

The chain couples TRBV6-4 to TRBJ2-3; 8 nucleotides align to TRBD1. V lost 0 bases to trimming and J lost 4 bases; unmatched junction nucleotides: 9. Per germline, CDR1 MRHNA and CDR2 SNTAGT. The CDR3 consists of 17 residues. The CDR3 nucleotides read TGTGCCAGCAGTGACTCGCAGGGGGCGCAGGTCTCAGATACGCAGTATTTT. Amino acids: CASSDSQGAQVSDTQYF.

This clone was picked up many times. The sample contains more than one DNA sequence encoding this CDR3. Here the CDR3 DNA reads TGCGCCAGCAGCTTGGACTCAACTAATGAAAAACTGTTTTTT. This codes for CASSLDSTNEKLFF. This chain uses TRBV5-1 with TRBJ1-4; D call uncertain. Germline V lookup: CDR1 SGHRS, CDR2 YFSETQ. CDR3 length: 14 residues. Trimming left V 0 bases short and J 0 bases short, with 3 bases between. The full variable domain, completed using reference TRBV5-1 and TRBJ1-4, is KAGVTQTPRYLIKTRGQQVTLSCSPISGHRSVSWYQQTPGQGLQFLFEYFSETQRNKGNFPGRFSGRQFSNSRSEMNVSTLELGDSALYLCASSLDSTNEKLFFGSGTQLSVL.

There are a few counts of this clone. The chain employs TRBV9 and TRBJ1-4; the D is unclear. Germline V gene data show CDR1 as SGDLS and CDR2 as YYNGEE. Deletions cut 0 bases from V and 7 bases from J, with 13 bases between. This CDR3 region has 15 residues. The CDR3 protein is CASSVGAGGVEKLFF. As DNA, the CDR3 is TGTGCCAGCAGCGTAGGCGCAGGAGGAGTTGAAAAACTGTTTTTT. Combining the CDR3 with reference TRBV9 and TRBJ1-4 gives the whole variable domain DSGVTQTPKHLITATGQRVTLRCSPRSGDLSVYWYQQSLDQGLQFLIQYYNGEERAKGNILERFSAQQFPDLHSELNLSSLELGDSALYFCASSVGAGGVEKLFFGSGTQLSVL.

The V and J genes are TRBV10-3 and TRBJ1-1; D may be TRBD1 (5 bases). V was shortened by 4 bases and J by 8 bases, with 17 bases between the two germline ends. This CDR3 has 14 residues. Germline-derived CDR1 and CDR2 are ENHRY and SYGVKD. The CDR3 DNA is TGTGCCATCAGTGGGGCGATGGCAGGGCAAGAAGCTTTCTTT. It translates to CAISGAMAGQEAFF.

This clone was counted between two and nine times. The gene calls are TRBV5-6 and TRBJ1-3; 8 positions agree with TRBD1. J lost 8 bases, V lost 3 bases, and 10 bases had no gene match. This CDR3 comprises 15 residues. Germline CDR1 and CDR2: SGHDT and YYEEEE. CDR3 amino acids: CASSSLRTGRDTIYF. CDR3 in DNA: TGTGCCAGCAGCTCATTAAGGACAGGGAGGGACACCATATATTTT.

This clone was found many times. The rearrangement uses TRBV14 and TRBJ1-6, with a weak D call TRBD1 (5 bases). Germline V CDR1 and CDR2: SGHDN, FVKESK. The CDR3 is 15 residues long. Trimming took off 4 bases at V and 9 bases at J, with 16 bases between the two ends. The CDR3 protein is CASSLGTSGGSPLHF. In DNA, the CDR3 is TGTGCCAGCAGCCTTGGGACTTCGGGGGGTTCACCCCTCCACTTT.

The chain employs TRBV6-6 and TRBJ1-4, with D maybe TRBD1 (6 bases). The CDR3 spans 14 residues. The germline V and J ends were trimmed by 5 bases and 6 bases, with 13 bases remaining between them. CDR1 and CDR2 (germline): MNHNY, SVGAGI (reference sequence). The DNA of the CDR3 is TGTGCCAGCAGTCCGGACAGCGGCCATGAAAAACTGTTTTTT. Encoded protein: CASSPDSGHEKLFF.

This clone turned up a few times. The CDR3 DNA sequence: TGCAGCGCCGGGACAGGGAGAGACTATGGCTACACCTTC. Translating gives CSAGTGRDYGYTF. The chain couples TRBV29-1 to TRBJ1-2, with 9 positions matching TRBD1. The CDR3 contains 13 residues. With V trimmed by 7 bases and J by 3 bases, 6 bases remained unmatched. CDR1 is SQVTM, CDR2 ANQGSEA, per germline. The complete variable domain, with remaining parts taken from reference TRBV29-1 and TRBJ1-2, reads SAVISQKPSRDICQRGTSLTIQCQVDSQVTMMFWYRQQPGQSLTLIATANQGSEATYESGFVIDKFPISRPNLTFSTLTVSNMSPEDSSIYLCSAGTGRDYGYTFGSGTRLTVV.

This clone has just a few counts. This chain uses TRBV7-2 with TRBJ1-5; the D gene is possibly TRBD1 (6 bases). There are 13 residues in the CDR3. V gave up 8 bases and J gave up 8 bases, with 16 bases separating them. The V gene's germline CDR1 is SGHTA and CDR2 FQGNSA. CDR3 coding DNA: TGTGCCAGCTCCATGGGGGCCGGCGAGCCCCAGCATTTT. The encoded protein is CASSMGAGEPQHF. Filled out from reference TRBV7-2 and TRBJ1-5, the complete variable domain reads GAGVSQSPSNKVTEKGKDVELRCDPISGHTALYWYRQSLGQGLEFLIYFQGNSAPDKSGLPSDRFSAERTGGSVSTLTIQRTQQEDSAVYLCASSMGAGEPQHFGDGTRLSIL.

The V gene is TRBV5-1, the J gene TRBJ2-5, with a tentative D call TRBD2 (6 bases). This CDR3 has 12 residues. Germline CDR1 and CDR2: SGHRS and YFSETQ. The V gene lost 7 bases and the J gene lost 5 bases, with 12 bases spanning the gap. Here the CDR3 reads CASFSRGETQYF. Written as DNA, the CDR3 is TGCGCCAGCTTCTCCCGGGGGGAGACCCAGTACTTC.

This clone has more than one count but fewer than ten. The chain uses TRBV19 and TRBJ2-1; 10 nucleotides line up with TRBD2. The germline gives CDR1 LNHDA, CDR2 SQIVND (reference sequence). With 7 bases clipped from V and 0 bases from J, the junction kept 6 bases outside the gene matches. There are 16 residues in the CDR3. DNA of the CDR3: TGTGCCAGTACGCGAGGGACTAGCGTCTCCTACAATGAGCAGTTCTTC. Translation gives CASTRGTSVSYNEQFF.